This T cell receptor (beta chain) is from a study of type 1 and type 2 diabetes patients. Study outcomes and limitations: With limited T2D and control samples, some T1D-only expanded clones may not be T1D-specific.

CDR3 length: 16 amino acids. Germline CDR1 and CDR2: GTSNPN and SVGIG (reference sequence). V dropped 2 bases and J dropped 2 bases, with 19 bases sitting between them. This clonotype was counted between two and nine times. Its antigen is currently unknown. The PCR template was genomic DNA. The TCR beta CDR3 region was amplified using 30 forward and 13 reverse primers. Each CDR3 protein gets one entry after TCRdb re-called the multiplex PCR reads with MiXCR. The data hold 280,000 or so distinct CDR3 sequences, with roughly 48% observed a single time. Specimen: peripheral blood mononuclear cells (PBMCs). This chain joins TRBV30 and TRBJ2-7, with no clear D. The TCR comes from a man younger than 35 with type 2 diabetes. The CDR3 region is CAWSPLDLTITYEQYF. In DNA, the CDR3 is TGTGCCTGGAGTCCTTTGGACCTCACCATTACCTACGAGCAGTACTTC.